The 20 T cell receptor beta chains below come from one sample, sequenced in a study of CD8 T cells in Susac syndrome. RNA totalling roughly 0.45 to 1 ug underwent reverse transcription with random hexamers. MiXCR, run by TCRdb on the immunoSEQ multiplex PCR reads, gives a single entry per CDR3 protein. The repertoire holds about 240,000 distinct CDR3 sequences, with around 96% as singletons. The sequencing sample was made of CD4+ T cells from PBMCs. Source of these receptors: a human donor with Susac syndrome.

This clonotype was picked up one time. The chain employs TRBV6-5 and TRBJ2-3, with unresolved D. Germline loops: CDR1 MNHEY, CDR2 SVGAGI. V lost 6 bases and J 2 bases, leaving 6 bases between the germline ends. The CDR3 spans 12 residues. Written as DNA, the CDR3 is TGTGCCAGCAGACAAACCACAGATACGCAGTATTTT. It specifies CASRQTTDTQYF.

This chain links TRBV4-2 with TRBJ2-1, with TRBD1 as a possible D gene (5 bases). The length of the CDR3 is 22 residues. Germline CDR1 is LGHNA and CDR2 is YNFKEQ. The V end lost 2 bases, the J end lost 5 bases, and 34 bases lay between the germline ends. The CDR3, as DNA: TGTGCCAGCAGCCAATCAAGGGGCAGTCTCCCCCCAAGTGATGGGCCACACAATGAGCAGTTCTTC. Residues: CASSQSRGSLPPSDGPHNEQFF.

The chain combines TRBV20-1 with TRBJ1-5; D is unresolved. Germline V gene data show CDR1 as DFQATT and CDR2 as SNEGSKA (reference sequence). The CDR3 runs to 15 residues. V lost 1 base and J lost 0, with 10 bases in between. The CDR3 bases are TGCAGTGCTAGAGGGCGTAGTTATAGCAATCAGCCCCAGCATTTT. Translation: CSARGRSYSNQPQHF.

This clonotype was seen only once. In DNA form, the CDR3 reads TGTGCCAGCAGGGGCCCCAGATCTTCGCGTGAGCAGTACTTC. This translates into CASRGPRSSREQYF. This sequence joins TRBV6-5 and TRBJ2-7; no definite D call. V was cut by 6 bases and J by 7 bases, with 19 bases left in between. Germline V gene data show CDR1 as MNHEY and CDR2 as SVGAGI. CDR3 length: 14 residues.

This clonotype has only one observation. The DNA for the CDR3 is TGTGCCAGCAGCTTAAGGCTTGGTGGCTACACCTTC. Translated: CASSLRLGGYTF. The chain couples TRBV11-2 to TRBJ1-2; D call uncertain. CDR1 is SGHAT and CDR2 is FQNNGV in the germline V gene. The CDR3 spans 12 residues. Trimming cost V 2 bases and J 7 bases, with 8 bases left between them.

This clonotype appeared a single time. Written as DNA, the CDR3 is TGTGCCTGGGGGACAGACAATGAGCAGTTCTTC. Its protein is CAWGTDNEQFF. The genes are TRBV30 and TRBJ2-1; 7 bases fit TRBD1. This CDR3 is 11 amino acids long. Germline V gene lookup returns CDR1 GTSNPN and CDR2 SVGIG (reference sequence). The V gene end was trimmed by 5 bases and the J gene end by 5 bases; junction bases not matched to a gene: 0. The full variable domain, rest sourced from reference TRBV30 and TRBJ2-1, is SQTIHQWPATLVQPVGSPLSLECTVEGTSNPNLYWYRQAAGRGLQLLFYSVGIGQISSEVPQNLSASRPQDRQFILSSKKLLLSDSGFYLCAWGTDNEQFFGPGTRLTVL.

This sequence joins TRBV5-1 and TRBJ1-5; possible D gene TRBD1, 5 bases. Germline lookup yields CDR1 SGHRS and CDR2 YFSETQ. This CDR3 is built from 15 residues. V dropped 4 bases and J dropped 3 bases, with 14 bases sitting between them. In DNA, the CDR3 is TGCGCCAGCAGCCCGTCCGGGGGGTACAATCAGCCCCAGCATTTT. Amino acid sequence: CASSPSGGYNQPQHF.

The genes are TRBV5-1 and TRBJ2-7, with 7 nucleotides matching TRBD1. Germline trimming cut 3 bases from V and 3 bases from J; bases unmatched to any gene: 0. Germline V gene sequence: CDR1 SGHRS, CDR2 YFSETQ. This CDR3 has 12 residues. In DNA form, the CDR3 reads TGCGCCAGCAGCTGGGACAGCTACGAGCAGTACTTC. As protein: CASSWDSYEQYF.

The CDR3 reads CASRGQGAKGYTF. In DNA, the CDR3 is TGTGCCAGCAGGGGTCAGGGGGCGAAGGGCTACACCTTC. The chain joins TRBV12-3 or TRBV12-4 to TRBJ1-2, with 8 bases matching TRBD1. V lost 6 bases to trimming and J lost 8 bases; unmatched junction nucleotides: 8. The CDR3 contains 13 residues.

V usage is TRBV7-2 and J usage is TRBJ2-5; 8 nucleotides line up with TRBD1. Trimming took 1 base from V and 5 from J; bases not matched to a gene: 6. This CDR3 has 15 residues. CDR1 is SGHTA and CDR2 is FQGNSA in the germline V gene. The CDR3 protein is CASSLVGQGSETQYF. DNA of the CDR3: TGTGCCAGCAGCTTAGTTGGACAGGGATCGGAGACCCAGTACTTC.

V gene TRBV29-1 combines with J gene TRBJ1-1; 12 nucleotides agree with TRBD1. Germline CDR1 and CDR2: SQVTM and ANQGSEA. The CDR3 spans 12 residues. J was trimmed by 5 bases and V by 6 bases; bases with no gene match: 1. CDR3 region: CSVGQGATEAFF. In DNA, the CDR3 is TGCAGCGTGGGACAGGGGGCGACTGAAGCTTTCTTT. Based on the CDR3 plus reference TRBV29-1 and TRBJ1-1, the full variable domain is SAVISQKPSRDICQRGTSLTIQCQVDSQVTMMFWYRQQPGQSLTLIATANQGSEATYESGFVIDKFPISRPNLTFSTLTVSNMSPEDSSIYLCSVGQGATEAFFGQGTRLTVV.

The chain carries TRBV29-1 and TRBJ1-2; TRBD1 aligns across 7 bases. The V segment lost 7 bases and the J segment 2 bases; nucleotides outside the gene matches: 7. This CDR3 comprises 13 residues. CDR1 is SQVTM and CDR2 is ANQGSEA in the germline V gene. The CDR3 nucleotides are TGCAGCGAGGGGACAGTATCCAACTATGGCTACACCTTC. Translated: CSEGTVSNYGYTF.

The genes are TRBV11-1 and TRBJ2-3, with D possibly being TRBD2 (6 bases). The CDR3 runs to 18 residues. Trimming pared 5 bases from V and 3 bases from J, leaving 24 bases between. Germline CDR1 reads SGHAT; CDR2 reads FQDESV (reference sequence). This CDR3 is CASSPSLGPGLTTDTQYF. The CDR3 region has the DNA TGTGCCAGCAGCCCTAGCCTGGGACCGGGACTCACAACAGATACGCAGTATTTT.

The chain recombines TRBV6-5 with TRBJ2-7; 7 bases match TRBD2. Losses at the gene ends were 1 base for V and 0 bases for J; bases not matched to a gene: 3. CDR3 length: 15 residues. Germline values: CDR1 MNHEY, CDR2 SVGAGI. The DNA of the CDR3 is TGTGCCAGCAGTTACTGGCGGGGGAGCTCCTACGAGCAGTACTTC. Protein sequence: CASSYWRGSSYEQYF.

The CDR3 protein is CASSPSRTSGSYEQYF. The DNA of the CDR3 is TGTGCCAGCAGCCCTAGTCGGACTAGCGGATCCTACGAGCAGTACTTC. The gene calls are TRBV5-4 and TRBJ2-7, with 10 bases matching TRBD2. V lost 4 bases, J lost 1 base, and 8 bases stayed unmatched. The CDR3 has 16 amino acids. Germline CDR1 SGHNT, CDR2 YYREEE (reference sequence). The complete variable domain, with remaining parts taken from reference TRBV5-4 and TRBJ2-7, reads ETGVTQSPTHLIKTRGQQVTLRCSSQSGHNTVSWYQQALGQGPQFIFQYYREEENGRGNFPPRFSGLQFPNYSSELNVNALELDDSALYLCASSPSRTSGSYEQYFGPGTRLTVT.

V and J are TRBV7-9 and TRBJ1-4, with 7 bases lining up with TRBD1. Germline CDR1 reads SEHNR; CDR2 reads FQNEAQ (reference sequence). The V gene end was trimmed by 3 bases and the J gene end by 11 bases; junction bases not matched to a gene: 12. The CDR3 loop spans 15 amino acids. In DNA, the CDR3 is TGTGCCAGCAGCTTCGACAGGGAGTTTGTCACCAAACTGTTTTTT. Its protein is CASSFDREFVTKLFF.

This sequence joins TRBV4-2 and TRBJ2-7; perhaps D is TRBD1 or TRBD2 (5 bases each). Germline values: CDR1 LGHNA, CDR2 YNFKEQ. The CDR3 covers 17 residues. The V end lost 1 base, the J end lost 5 bases, and 21 bases lay between the germline ends. The CDR3 reads CASSQVGALGSINEQYF. In DNA, the CDR3 is TGTGCCAGCAGCCAAGTTGGGGCTTTGGGGAGTATCAACGAGCAGTACTTC.

This rearrangement joins TRBV18 to TRBJ1-1; D is unresolved. The CDR3 length is 15 residues. The V gene's germline CDR1 is KGHSH and CDR2 LQKENI. Trimming shortened V by 0 bases and J by 0 bases, and 8 bases separated the two germline ends. This CDR3 reads CASSPPIRMNTEAFF. CDR3 DNA: TGTGCCAGCTCACCACCCATCAGGATGAACACTGAAGCTTTCTTT.

The chain has TRBV20-1 and TRBJ2-1; D is unresolved. Germline V gene sequence: CDR1 DFQATT, CDR2 SNEGSKA (reference sequence). The CDR3 runs to 8 residues. The CDR3 protein is CKTDEQFF. CDR3 sequence (DNA): TGCAAGACGGATGAGCAGTTCTTC.

The chain links TRBV20-1 to TRBJ2-7; no definite D call. The CDR3 has 12 amino acids. Trimming took 4 bases from V and 3 from J, leaving 10 bases between them. The germline gives CDR1 DFQATT, CDR2 SNEGSKA (reference sequence). Here the CDR3 reads CSANRGDYEQYF. CDR3 bases: TGCAGTGCTAACCGTGGGGACTACGAGCAGTACTTC.